What follows are 5 T cell receptor beta chains derived from one specimen sequenced in a study of blood T cells in healthy people across ages. A J-beta primer mix and a sample-barcoded 5' primer were used in a second PCR of about 7 to 12 cycles. TCRdb re-derived calls from the 5' RACE reads in MiXCR, one entry per CDR3 protein. The sample yields fewer than 1.5 million distinct CDR3 sequences, 42% seen once. Sequencing input: blood. The receptors come from a woman under 30 in good health.

This clonotype has a handful of counts. This chain joins TRBV6-6 and TRBJ2-3; 8 positions match TRBD1. Unmatched junction bases numbered 5, after V lost 2 bases and J lost 7 bases. The CDR3 totals 14 residues. CDR1 is MNHNY and CDR2 is SVGAGI in the germline V gene (reference sequence). The CDR3 spells CASSYDRGWHTQYF. Written as DNA, the CDR3 is TGTGCCAGCAGTTACGACAGGGGTTGGCATACGCAGTATTTT.

The V call is TRBV4-1, the J call TRBJ1-2; possible D gene TRBD1, 5 bases. This CDR3 is built from 14 residues. Germline V gene lookup returns CDR1 MGHRA and CDR2 YSYEKL. Trimming took off 4 bases at V and 4 bases at J, with 13 bases between the two ends. CDR3 coding DNA: TGCGCCAGCAGCCCCGGGGGTTTGCTCTATGGCTACACCTTC. Translation: CASSPGGLLYGYTF.

This clonotype was detected a few times. The chain is built from TRBV3-1 and TRBJ2-3; tentative D call: TRBD2 (6 bases). The V end was cut by 1 base, the J end by 2 bases, with 13 bases between. Per the germline V gene, CDR1 is LGHDT and CDR2 is YNNKEL (reference sequence). This CDR3 contains 16 residues. In nucleotides, the CDR3 is TGTGCCAGCAGCCAAGTGGGGACTTCCAACACAGATACGCAGTATTTT. Translating it yields CASSQVGTSNTDTQYF.

This clonotype has just a few counts. The chain carries TRBV14 and TRBJ1-2; D is ambiguous. Germline V gives CDR1 SGHDN, CDR2 FVKESK. CDR3 length equals 15 residues. With 1 base removed from V and 5 bases from J, the gap between germline ends came to 14 bases. CDR3 amino acids: CASSQGIWQPYGYTF. DNA for the CDR3: TGTGCCAGCAGCCAAGGAATTTGGCAGCCATATGGCTACACCTTC.

The chain joins TRBV25-1 to TRBJ2-3, with 12 bases that match TRBD2. V lost 0 bases to trimming and J lost 3 bases; unmatched junction nucleotides: 4. The CDR3 is made up of 17 amino acids. Germline values: CDR1 MGHDK, CDR2 SYGVNS. The CDR3 DNA reads as TGTGCCAGCAGTGAATATTTCGGGACTAGCGGGACAGATACGCAGTATTTT. Protein sequence: CASSEYFGTSGTDTQYF.